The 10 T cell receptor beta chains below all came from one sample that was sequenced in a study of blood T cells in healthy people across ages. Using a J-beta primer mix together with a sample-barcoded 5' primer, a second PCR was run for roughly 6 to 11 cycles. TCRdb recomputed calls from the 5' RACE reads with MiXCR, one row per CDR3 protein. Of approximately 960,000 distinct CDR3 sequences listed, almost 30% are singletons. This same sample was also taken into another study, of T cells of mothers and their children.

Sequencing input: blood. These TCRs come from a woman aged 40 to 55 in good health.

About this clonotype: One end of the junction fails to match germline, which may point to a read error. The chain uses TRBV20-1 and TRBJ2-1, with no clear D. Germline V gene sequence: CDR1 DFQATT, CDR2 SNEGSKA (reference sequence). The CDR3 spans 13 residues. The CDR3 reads CSARDLNDNGQFF. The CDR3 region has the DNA TGCAGTGCTAGAGACTTAAACGACAATGGGCAGTTCTTC.

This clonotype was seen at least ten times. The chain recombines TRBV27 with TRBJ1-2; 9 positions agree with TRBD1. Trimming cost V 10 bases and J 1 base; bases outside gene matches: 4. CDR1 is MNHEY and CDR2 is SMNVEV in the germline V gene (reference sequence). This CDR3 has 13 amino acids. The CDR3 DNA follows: TGTGCCACTAGGGACAGGGTTAACTATGGCTACACCTTC. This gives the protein CATRDRVNYGYTF.

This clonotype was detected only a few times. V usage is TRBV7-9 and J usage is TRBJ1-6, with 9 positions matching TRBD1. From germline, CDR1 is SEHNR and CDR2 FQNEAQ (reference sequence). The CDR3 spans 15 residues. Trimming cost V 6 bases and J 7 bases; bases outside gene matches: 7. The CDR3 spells CASRPTGGGNSPLHF. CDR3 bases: TGTGCCAGCAGACCGACAGGGGGGGGGAATTCACCCCTCCACTTT.

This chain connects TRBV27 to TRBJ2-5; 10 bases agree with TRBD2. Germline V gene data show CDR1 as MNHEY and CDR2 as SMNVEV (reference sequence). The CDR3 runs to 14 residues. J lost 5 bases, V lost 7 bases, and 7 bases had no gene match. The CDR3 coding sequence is TGTGCCAGCACCAAGCGGGGGGGCGGTGAGACCCAGTACTTC. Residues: CASTKRGGGETQYF.

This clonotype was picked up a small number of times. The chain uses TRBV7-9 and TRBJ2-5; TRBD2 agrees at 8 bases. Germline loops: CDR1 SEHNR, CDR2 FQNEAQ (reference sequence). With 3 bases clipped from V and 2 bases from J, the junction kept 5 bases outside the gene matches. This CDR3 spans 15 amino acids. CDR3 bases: TGTGCCAGCAGCTTTCCAGCGGGGGTTCAAGAGACCCAGTACTTC. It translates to CASSFPAGVQETQYF.

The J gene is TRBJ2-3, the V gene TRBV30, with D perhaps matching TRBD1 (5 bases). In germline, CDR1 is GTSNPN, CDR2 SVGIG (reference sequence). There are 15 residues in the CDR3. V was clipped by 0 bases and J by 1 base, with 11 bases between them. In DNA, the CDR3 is TGTGCCTGGAGTGTGTCAGGGCCTGGCACAGATACGCAGTATTTT. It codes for CAWSVSGPGTDTQYF.

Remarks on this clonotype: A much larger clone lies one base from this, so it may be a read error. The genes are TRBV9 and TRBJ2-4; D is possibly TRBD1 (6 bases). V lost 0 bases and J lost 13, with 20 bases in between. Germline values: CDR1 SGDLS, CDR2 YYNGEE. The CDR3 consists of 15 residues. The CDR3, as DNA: TGTGCCAGCAGCGTAGCAGGGGAATCATACAATGAGCAGTACTTC. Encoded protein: CASSVAGESYNEQYF.

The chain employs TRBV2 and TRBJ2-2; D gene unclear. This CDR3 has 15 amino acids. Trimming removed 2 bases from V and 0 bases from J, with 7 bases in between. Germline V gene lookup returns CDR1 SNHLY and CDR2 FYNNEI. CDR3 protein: CASSEQLPNTGELFF. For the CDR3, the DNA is TGTGCCAGCAGTGAACAGCTCCCGAACACCGGGGAGCTGTTTTTT. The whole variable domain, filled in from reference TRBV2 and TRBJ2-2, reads EPEVTQTPSHQVTQMGQEVILRCVPISNHLYFYWYRQILGQKVEFLVSFYNNEISEKSEIFDDQFSVERPDGSNFTLKIRSTKLEDSAMYFCASSEQLPNTGELFFGEGSRLTVL.

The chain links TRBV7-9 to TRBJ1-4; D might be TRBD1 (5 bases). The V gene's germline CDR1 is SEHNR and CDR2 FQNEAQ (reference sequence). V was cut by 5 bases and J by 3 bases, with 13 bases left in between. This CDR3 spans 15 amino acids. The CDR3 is CASSPNPGANEKLFF. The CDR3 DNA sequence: TGTGCCAGCAGCCCGAATCCGGGGGCTAATGAAAAACTGTTTTTT.

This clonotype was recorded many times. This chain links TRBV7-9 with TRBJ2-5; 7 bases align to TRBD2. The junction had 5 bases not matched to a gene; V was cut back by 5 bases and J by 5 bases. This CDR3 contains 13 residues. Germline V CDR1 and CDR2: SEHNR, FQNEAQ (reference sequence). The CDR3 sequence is CASSPGLPETQYF. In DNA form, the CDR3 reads TGTGCCAGCAGCCCGGGACTACCGGAGACCCAGTACTTC. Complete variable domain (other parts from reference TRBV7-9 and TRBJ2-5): DTGVSQNPRHKITKRGQNVTFRCDPISEHNRLYWYRQTLGQGPEFLTYFQNEAQLEKSRLLSDRFSAERPKGSFSTLEIQRTEQGDSAMYLCASSPGLPETQYFGPGTRLLVL.